The present T cell receptor beta chain was sequenced within a study of beta chain features in type 1 diabetes. Notes on the study in general: The study found moderately but significantly shorter TCRB CDR3s in all four CD4+ subsets of Type 1 diabetes patients. These data did not resolve whether HLA type affects TCRB rearrangement.

For this clone: Its antigen is currently unknown.

Germline CDR1 GTSNPN, CDR2 SVGIG (reference sequence). The CDR3 extends over 13 amino acids. Expressed TCRB transcripts were sequenced because the isolated RNA had all been reverse transcribed beforehand. The average read count of naive, central memory and regulatory T cell samples was a few million. Profiling relied on immunoSEQ multiplex PCR, and the TCRdb table lists in-frame clones only, not all of them. Among around 500,000 clones listed, more than 9.5% were seen once. The receptor was derived from a woman under 30 in good health. What was sequenced was naive CD4+ T cells from blood. V gene TRBV30 combines with J gene TRBJ2-5; D gene uncertain. The DNA matches TRBJ2-7 better at its end, which makes the J call doubtful. CDR3 sequence: CAWSVQGLGEQYF. For the CDR3, the DNA is TGTGCCTGGAGTGTACAAGGGTTGGGCGAGCAGTACTTC.